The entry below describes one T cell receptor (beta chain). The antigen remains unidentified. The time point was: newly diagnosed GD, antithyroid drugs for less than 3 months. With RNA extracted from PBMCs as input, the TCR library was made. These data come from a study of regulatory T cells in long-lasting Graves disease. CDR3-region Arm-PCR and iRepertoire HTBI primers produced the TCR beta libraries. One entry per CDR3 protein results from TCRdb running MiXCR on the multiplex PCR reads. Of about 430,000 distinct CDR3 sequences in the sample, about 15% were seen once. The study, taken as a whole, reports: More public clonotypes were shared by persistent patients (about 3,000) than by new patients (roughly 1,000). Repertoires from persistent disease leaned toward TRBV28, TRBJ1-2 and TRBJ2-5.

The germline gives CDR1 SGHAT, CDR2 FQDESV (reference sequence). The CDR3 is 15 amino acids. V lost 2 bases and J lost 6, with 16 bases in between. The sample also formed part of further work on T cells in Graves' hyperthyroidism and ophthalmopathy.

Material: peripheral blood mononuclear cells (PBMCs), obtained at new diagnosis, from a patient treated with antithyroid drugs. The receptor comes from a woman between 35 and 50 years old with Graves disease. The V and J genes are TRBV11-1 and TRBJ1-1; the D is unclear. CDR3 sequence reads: CASSLYMGIKAEAFF. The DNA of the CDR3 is TGTGCCAGCAGCTTATATATGGGGATAAAGGCTGAAGCTTTCTTT.